Listed below are T cell receptor beta chains from one sample, sequenced in a study of response to subunit inactivated influenza vaccine. TCRdb itself ran the RT-PCR reads through MiXCR, one entry per CDR3 protein. The sample holds about 780,000 distinct CDR3 sequences, 18% seen once. The input for sequencing was PBMCs from blood, taken about 5 days after vaccination. These TCRs come from a man aged 50 to 59 who received an inactivated influenza vaccine. Each CDR3 is given without its conserved first and last residue. Each record gives: V gene, D gene, J gene, CDR3 protein. The D gene is left open where the match is weak.

v_gene: TRBV4-3; d_gene: NA; j_gene: TRBJ1-1; CDR3aa: ASSQDLRLNTEAF
v_gene: TRBV9; d_gene: TRBD1; j_gene: TRBJ2-3; CDR3aa: ASSVSTGVYTDTQY
v_gene: TRBV20-1; d_gene: NA; j_gene: TRBJ2-1; CDR3aa: SATPGLPYNEQF
v_gene: TRBV10-3; d_gene: NA; j_gene: TRBJ2-7; CDR3aa: AISESRSSYEQY
v_gene: TRBV28; d_gene: NA; j_gene: TRBJ2-1; CDR3aa: ASSLYRGHSYNEQF
v_gene: TRBV20-1; d_gene: NA; j_gene: TRBJ2-6; CDR3aa: SARDNGLPPGANVLT
v_gene: TRBV4-3; d_gene: NA; j_gene: TRBJ2-3; CDR3aa: ASSQAASTDTQY
v_gene: TRBV6-5; d_gene: TRBD2; j_gene: TRBJ2-7; CDR3aa: ASSYGPSREFYEQY
v_gene: TRBV29-1; d_gene: NA; j_gene: TRBJ2-5; CDR3aa: SVEVGVQETQY
v_gene: TRBV11-2; d_gene: NA; j_gene: TRBJ2-7; CDR3aa: ASSLYRVKEQY
v_gene: TRBV6-2/TRBV6-3; d_gene: TRBD2; j_gene: TRBJ2-1; CDR3aa: ASSYLGTSYNEQF
v_gene: TRBV24-1; d_gene: TRBD1; j_gene: TRBJ2-7; CDR3aa: ATSDGQGGKNEQY
v_gene: TRBV10-2; d_gene: NA; j_gene: TRBJ2-5; CDR3aa: ASSSPGVEETQY
v_gene: TRBV28; d_gene: NA; j_gene: TRBJ1-1; CDR3aa: ASGQSMNTEAF
v_gene: TRBV5-1; d_gene: NA; j_gene: TRBJ1-6; CDR3aa: ASSFGNGPNSPLH
v_gene: TRBV20-1; d_gene: NA; j_gene: TRBJ2-3; CDR3aa: SASPTGTSRADTQY
v_gene: TRBV20-1; d_gene: NA; j_gene: TRBJ2-3; CDR3aa: SASIGSDTQY
v_gene: TRBV3-1; d_gene: NA; j_gene: TRBJ2-3; CDR3aa: ASSPRTVPSTDTQY
v_gene: TRBV6-2/TRBV6-3; d_gene: TRBD1; j_gene: TRBJ2-2; CDR3aa: ASSYSKGQGVGANTGELF
v_gene: TRBV5-1; d_gene: NA; j_gene: TRBJ2-7; CDR3aa: ASSTGGGTYEQY
v_gene: TRBV4-1; d_gene: NA; j_gene: TRBJ1-2; CDR3aa: ASSEPGQWYGYT
v_gene: TRBV4-3; d_gene: NA; j_gene: TRBJ2-1; CDR3aa: ASSQNHLAGDEQF
v_gene: TRBV12-3/TRBV12-4; d_gene: TRBD2; j_gene: TRBJ2-3; CDR3aa: ASTTAVGLPLTDTQY
v_gene: TRBV12-3/TRBV12-4; d_gene: NA; j_gene: TRBJ2-1; CDR3aa: ASSSDLLRERRDEQF
v_gene: TRBV20-1; d_gene: NA; j_gene: TRBJ1-5; CDR3aa: SARGGGAGQPQH
v_gene: TRBV5-1; d_gene: NA; j_gene: TRBJ2-7; CDR3aa: ASSFMTQATYEQY
v_gene: TRBV15; d_gene: NA; j_gene: TRBJ1-1; CDR3aa: ATSGDSEAF
v_gene: TRBV20-1; d_gene: NA; j_gene: TRBJ2-7; CDR3aa: SPGTRSSYEQY
v_gene: TRBV7-2; d_gene: NA; j_gene: TRBJ2-5; CDR3aa: ASSSGLNLGTQY
v_gene: TRBV6-6; d_gene: NA; j_gene: TRBJ2-7; CDR3aa: ASSYEVRYEQY
v_gene: TRBV12-3/TRBV12-4; d_gene: TRBD1; j_gene: TRBJ2-1; CDR3aa: ASSSPGQGYNEQF
v_gene: TRBV20-1; d_gene: TRBD1; j_gene: TRBJ1-5; CDR3aa: SARTGTASNQPQH
v_gene: TRBV29-1; d_gene: TRBD2; j_gene: TRBJ2-5; CDR3aa: SAEVVRLADGGETQY
v_gene: TRBV6-1; d_gene: NA; j_gene: TRBJ1-1; CDR3aa: ASSPSGTHSEGAF
v_gene: TRBV24-1; d_gene: TRBD1; j_gene: TRBJ1-2; CDR3aa: ATSDRTGGEYGYT
v_gene: TRBV7-3; d_gene: NA; j_gene: TRBJ2-3; CDR3aa: ASSQTQDTDTQY
v_gene: TRBV18; d_gene: TRBD1; j_gene: TRBJ2-5; CDR3aa: ASSRLGQGVETQY
v_gene: TRBV20-1; d_gene: TRBD2; j_gene: TRBJ2-1; CDR3aa: SARDRTRGGKNEQF
v_gene: TRBV9; d_gene: NA; j_gene: TRBJ1-2; CDR3aa: ASSVDPGNNYGYT
v_gene: TRBV7-9; d_gene: TRBD2; j_gene: TRBJ2-5; CDR3aa: ASSRPSGSGVETQY
v_gene: TRBV2; d_gene: NA; j_gene: TRBJ1-1; CDR3aa: ASSEWDMNTEAF
v_gene: TRBV12-3/TRBV12-4; d_gene: TRBD2; j_gene: TRBJ2-1; CDR3aa: ASISGGVSYNEQF
v_gene: TRBV5-5; d_gene: NA; j_gene: TRBJ2-7; CDR3aa: ASSLAQGLGLGYEQY
v_gene: TRBV20-1; d_gene: TRBD1; j_gene: TRBJ2-4; CDR3aa: SASGSHRDRALIQY
v_gene: TRBV5-1; d_gene: TRBD2; j_gene: TRBJ2-5; CDR3aa: ASSLEASGSPLLTQY
v_gene: TRBV2; d_gene: TRBD1; j_gene: TRBJ2-6; CDR3aa: AFSLRRRGLSTGANVLT